Below are 20 T cell receptor beta chains sequenced from a single sample in a study of CD8+CD57+ T cells in acquired aplastic anemia. Sequencing was done on patients that had shown CD8+CD57+ cell expansion by flow cytometry. The TCR beta profiling, which covered VDJ combination and CDR3 sequence, was carried out using genomic DNA as the template. TCRdb reprocessed the reads via MiXCR and lists one record per CDR3 protein. The sample lists around 250,000 distinct CDR3 sequences, 70% to 85% occurring once. Material: sorted CD4+, CD8+, or CD8+CD57+ T cells (not recorded which) from PBMCs. The receptor set was obtained from a human donor with aplastic anemia.

The V and J genes are TRBV10-3 and TRBJ2-7; D gene uncertain. Germline-derived CDR1 and CDR2 are ENHRY and SYGVKD. The germline V and J ends were trimmed by 8 bases and 2 bases, with 10 bases remaining between them. The CDR3 runs to 12 residues. Here the CDR3 reads CAIGQDPYEQYF. CDR3 nucleotide sequence: TGTGCCATCGGTCAGGACCCCTACGAGCAGTACTTC.

The chain employs TRBV5-5 and TRBJ2-5; 8 bases line up with TRBD2. With V trimmed by 4 bases and J by 4 bases, 12 bases remained unmatched. The CDR3 loop spans 16 amino acids. In germline, CDR1 is SGHKS, CDR2 YYEKEE (reference sequence). CDR3 DNA sequence: TGTGCCAGCAGCATTACAACGGGGGGGCTGGGAGAGACCCAGTACTTC. Protein: CASSITTGGLGETQYF. Full variable domain (rest looked up from reference TRBV5-5 and TRBJ2-5): DAGVTQSPTHLIKTRGQQVTLRCSPISGHKSVSWYQQVLGQGPQFIFQYYEKEERGRGNFPDRFSARQFPNYSSELNVNALLLGDSALYLCASSITTGGLGETQYFGPGTRLLVL.

About this clonotype: As the CDR3 is not closed by the conserved phenylalanine or tryptophan, this likely results from a read error. The DNA is omitted, as the CDR3 cannot be located on it reliably, and the CDR3 follows TCRdb's listing. CDR3 in amino acids: CASSEGGVHEQLY. The chain joins TRBV7-9 to TRBJ2-1; the listed D gene, TRBD1, was not tested against the DNA. Germline CDR1 reads SEHNR; CDR2 reads FQNEAQ (reference sequence). From its first to its last residue, the CDR3 has 13 amino acids.

The CDR3 reads CASSLVPGALFQYF. In DNA form, the CDR3 reads TGTGCCAGCAGCTTAGTACCCGGGGCGCTGTTTCAGTATTTT. V is TRBV7-9 and J is TRBJ2-3; D could derive from TRBD1 or TRBD2 (5 bases each). V was trimmed by 1 base and J by 12 bases, leaving 17 bases between them. Germline CDR1 is SEHNR and CDR2 is FQNEAQ (reference sequence). This CDR3 contains 14 residues.

The chain has TRBV6-1 and TRBJ2-7; the match to TRBD1 covers 7 bases. Germline V CDR1 and CDR2: MNHNS, SASEGT. Germline trimming cut 8 bases from V and 1 base from J; bases unmatched to any gene: 11. The CDR3 is 15 amino acids. Here the CDR3 DNA reads TGTGCCAGCCAACCGGGACAGTCTACTTCCTACGAGCAGTACTTC. This translates into CASQPGQSTSYEQYF.

The V and J genes are TRBV7-2 and TRBJ2-2; 10 nucleotides align to TRBD2. This CDR3 has 15 residues. Germline lookup yields CDR1 SGHTA and CDR2 FQGNSA. The junction had 13 bases not matched to a gene; V was cut back by 6 bases and J by 12 bases. The CDR3 bases are TGTGCCAGCAGTTTACGAGCGGGGGGGCCGGATAAGCTGTTTTTT. Translated, it gives CASSLRAGGPDKLFF.

The V and J genes are TRBV5-5 and TRBJ2-1, with 7 positions matching TRBD2. The ends lost 4 bases at V and 1 base at J; junction bases unmatched: 5. Germline assignment: CDR1 SGHKS and CDR2 YYEKEE (reference sequence). This CDR3 contains 15 residues. Here the CDR3 DNA reads TGTGCCAGCAGCAACAGCGGGGCTTCCTACAATGAGCAGTTCTTC. Protein sequence: CASSNSGASYNEQFF.

Details on this clonotype: An end of the junction does not agree with germline; a read error may underlie this. The chain recombines TRBV7-3 with TRBJ2-5; no firm D call. The CDR3 is made up of 13 amino acids. The germline V gene has CDR1 SGHTA and CDR2 FQGTGA. CDR3 bases: TGTGCCAGCAGCTTAAATCCACAAGCCGACCCGCACTTC. It is translated as CASSLNPQADPHF.

This clonotype has just one count. Since no conserved phenylalanine or tryptophan closes the CDR3, a read error is the likely cause. Because the CDR3's place on the DNA is in doubt, the DNA is left out and the CDR3 is given as listed by TCRdb. This chain uses TRBV7-8 with TRBJ2-3; TRBD1, the D gene given by the table, was not confirmed from the DNA. The germline gives CDR1 SGHVS, CDR2 FQNEAQ. The CDR3 is 13 residues long, counting both termini. The CDR3 loop reads CASGVGGSDATHY.

The chain uses TRBV11-3 and TRBJ2-3, with 7 bases identical to TRBD2. This CDR3 region has 15 residues. J gave up 2 bases and V 1 base, and 3 bases lay outside the gene matches. The germline V gene encodes CDR1 SGHNT and CDR2 YENEEA. The CDR3 DNA reads TGTGCCAGCAGCTTAGCGGGAGGTCTCACAGATACGCAGTATTTT. It yields the protein CASSLAGGLTDTQYF.

This clonotype was seen just once. The CDR3 end shows no conserved phenylalanine or tryptophan, and so a read error is likely. It is unclear where the CDR3 begins or ends on the DNA, so no DNA is shown, and the CDR3 is as TCRdb lists it. The rearrangement links TRBV7-8 to TRBJ1-6. Termini included, the CDR3 measures 16 amino acids. Germline lookup yields CDR1 SGHVS and CDR2 FQNEAQ. CDR3 protein: CASSLAEGRDTQYFGS.

The V call is TRBV7-2, the J call TRBJ2-1, with D uncertain. Germline CDR1 SGHTA, CDR2 FQGNSA. Deletions cut 5 bases from V and 9 bases from J, with 20 bases between. The CDR3 is 15 residues long. CDR3: CASSVDLTSNTEQFF. The DNA of the CDR3 is TGTGCCAGCAGCGTAGACCTGACGTCCAACACTGAGCAGTTCTTC.

V gene TRBV15 combines with J gene TRBJ2-7; D remains ambiguous. Trimming removed 1 base at V and 8 bases at J, with 15 bases between. Per germline, CDR1 LNHNV and CDR2 YYDKDF (reference sequence). The CDR3 runs to 14 residues. CDR3 in DNA: TGTGCCACCAGCAGAGTGTCCAGCCAAGACAAGCAGTACTTC. This encodes CATSRVSSQDKQYF. The full variable domain, completed using reference TRBV15 and TRBJ2-7, is DAMVIQNPRYQVTQFGKPVTLSCSQTLNHNVMYWYQQKSSQAPKLLFHYYDKDFNNEADTPDNFQSRRPNTSFCFLDIRSPGLGDTAMYLCATSRVSSQDKQYFGPGTRLTVT.

This clonotype has just one count. The chain recombines TRBV5-4 with TRBJ2-1; D is perhaps TRBD2 (6 bases). Trimming removed 4 bases from V and 5 bases from J, with 16 bases in between. Germline V CDR1 and CDR2: SGHNT, YYREEE (reference sequence). CDR3 size: 15 residues. The DNA of the CDR3 is TGTGCCAGCAGCCATGCGCGCGGGGACCACAATGAGCAGTTCTTC. Translating it yields CASSHARGDHNEQFF.

This clonotype was seen more than once but under ten times. Mismatch with germline at one junction end may stem from a read error. The rearrangement joins TRBV2 to TRBJ2-3, with D unclear. The germline CDR1 and CDR2 sequences are SNHLY and FYNNEI. The CDR3 loop spans 13 amino acids. The DNA for the CDR3 is TGTGCCAGCGGTGACAAGGGCACGGATACGCAGTATTTT. Its protein is CASGDKGTDTQYF.

The chain carries TRBV2 and TRBJ2-6; maybe TRBD2 (5 bases). This CDR3 contains 16 residues. The germline CDR1 and CDR2 sequences are SNHLY and FYNNEI. Trimming cost V 8 bases and J 10 bases, with 24 bases left between them. CDR3: CASGDAGTDTQNVLTF. The CDR3 nucleotides are TGTGCCAGCGGCGACGCGGGCACAGACACGCAGAACGTCCTGACTTTC.

The chain combines TRBV9 with TRBJ2-3; D remains ambiguous. Germline V lookup: CDR1 SGDLS, CDR2 YYNGEE. V lost 0 bases and J lost 15, with 20 bases in between. The length of the CDR3 is 14 residues. The CDR3 bases are TGTGCCAGCAGCGTAGGGGCAGATACGCATACGCTTTATTTT. Translated, it gives CASSVGADTHTLYF. Variable domain in full (rest from reference TRBV9 and TRBJ2-3): DSGVTQTPKHLITATGQRVTLRCSPRSGDLSVYWYQQSLDQGLQFLIQYYNGEERAKGNILERFSAQQFPDLHSELNLSSLELGDSALYFCASSVGADTHTLYFGPGTRLTVL.

A remark on this clonotype: Germline is not matched at one junction end, which may reflect a read error. The genes are TRBV7-2 and TRBJ1-5; D possibly corresponds to TRBD1 (6 bases). The germline CDR1 and CDR2 sequences are SGHTA and FQGNSA. The CDR3 extends over 12 amino acids. The CDR3 region is CATLAGDTGELF. The DNA of the CDR3 is TGTGCCACCTTGGCAGGGGACACCGGGGAGCTTTTT.

This rearrangement joins TRBV7-2 to TRBJ2-1; either TRBD1 or TRBD2 may fit D (6 bases each). The V end lost 3 bases, the J end lost 8 bases, and 20 bases lay between the germline ends. CDR1 SGHTA and CDR2 FQGNSA come from the germline V gene. This CDR3 has 16 residues. The CDR3 sequence is CASSLGGGTGTHEQFF. DNA for the CDR3: TGTGCCAGCAGCTTGGGGGGCGGAACCGGTACGCATGAGCAGTTCTTC.

This chain joins TRBV7-8 and TRBJ1-1; D is unresolved. There are 15 residues in the CDR3. V gave up 0 bases and J gave up 13 bases, with 21 bases separating them. Germline CDR1 and CDR2: SGHVS and FQNEAQ. CDR3 sequence: CASSLALSRDTQYFF. The CDR3 DNA is TGTGCCAGCAGCTTAGCGCTGAGTCGCGATACTCAATATTTCTTT.